This T cell receptor (beta chain) originates from a study of T cell changes during pregnancy in multiple sclerosis. Profiled with immunoSEQ multiplex PCR; TCRdb holds only in-frame clones, not every one. The sample includes 85,000 to 100,000 clones, roughly 92% seen only once; the top ten take about 2.4%. The sequencing here drew on peripheral blood, taken in the first trimester of pregnancy. This receptor was identified in a female donor with multiple sclerosis, enrolled in a pregnancy study.

The CDR3 protein is CASSLNSIPGNTIYF. The DNA for the CDR3 is TGTGCCAGCAGTTTAAACAGCATACCTGGAAACACCATATATTTT. The V call is TRBV11-3, the J call TRBJ1-3; D call uncertain. The CDR3 has 15 amino acids. From germline, CDR1 is SGHNT and CDR2 YENEEA. Trimming left V 6 bases short and J 2 bases short, with 14 bases between. Variable domain in full (rest from reference TRBV11-3 and TRBJ1-3): EAGVVQSPRYKIIEKKQPVAFWCNPISGHNTLYWYLQNLGQGPELLIRYENEEAVDDSQLPKDRFSAERLKGVDSTLKIQPAELGDSAVYLCASSLNSIPGNTIYFGEGSWLTVV.